This entry features one T cell receptor beta chain sequence. This record comes from a study of control samples from healthy donors and cancer patients. Germline loops: CDR1 MNHNS, CDR2 SASEGT. The ends were cut back, 2 bases at V and 4 bases at J, with 20 bases in the middle. This CDR3 region has 17 residues. This table comes from immunoSEQ multiplex PCR, and its TCRdb copy is limited to in-frame clones, with some not included. The top ten clones hold over 3% of a sample with about 94,000 clones, 90% of them seen once. The source is a woman aged 18-29 years in good health. This rearrangement joins TRBV6-1 to TRBJ1-2; D may be TRBD1 (5 bases). Sequences were obtained from blood. CDR3: CASSESYGHDNSYGYTF. In nucleotides, the CDR3 is TGTGCCAGCAGTGAATCCTATGGACACGATAATAGCTATGGCTACACCTTC.